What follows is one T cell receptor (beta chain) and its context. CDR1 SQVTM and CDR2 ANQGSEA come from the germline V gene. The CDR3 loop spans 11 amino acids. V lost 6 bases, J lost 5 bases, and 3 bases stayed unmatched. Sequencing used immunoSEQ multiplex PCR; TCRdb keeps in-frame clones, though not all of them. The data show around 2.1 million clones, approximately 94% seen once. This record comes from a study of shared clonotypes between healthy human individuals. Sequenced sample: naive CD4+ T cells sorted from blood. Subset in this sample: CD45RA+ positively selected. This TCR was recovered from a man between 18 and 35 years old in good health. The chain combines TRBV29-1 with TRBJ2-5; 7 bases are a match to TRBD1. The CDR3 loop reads CSVLQGETQYF. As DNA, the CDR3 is TGCAGCGTCCTACAGGGGGAGACCCAGTACTTC.